This passage covers 30 T cell receptor beta chains from one sample sequenced in a study of T cell responses to AZD1222 COVID-19 vaccine. Clones were read by immunoSEQ multiplex PCR, and TCRdb kept only the in-frame ones, dropping some. The data hold some 150,000 clones, with 70% to 90% observed a single time. This material consisted of peripheral blood, taken 28 days after the second AZD1222 dose. Every receptor here comes from an adult who received the AZD1222 COVID-19 vaccine.

This chain connects TRBV3-1 (or the pseudogene TRBV3-2) to TRBJ1-5; D is unresolved. The CDR3 runs 13 residues. The V end was cut by 1 base, the J end by 7 bases, with 8 bases between. CDR1 and CDR2 (germline): LGHDT, YNNKEL (reference sequence). CDR3 region: CASSQVGSQPQHF. The CDR3 DNA is TGTGCCAGCAGCCAAGTGGGGTCCCAGCCCCAGCATTTT.

V usage is TRBV18 and J usage is TRBJ1-6; D might be TRBD1 (5 bases). Looked up from germline, CDR1 is KGHSH and CDR2 is LQKENI. This CDR3 spans 16 amino acids. V was trimmed by 3 bases and J by 9 bases, leaving 18 bases between them. Here the CDR3 DNA reads TGTGCCAGCTCACCCCCGGGGCACGTTTGGGGTTCACCCCTCCACTTT. Its translation: CASSPPGHVWGSPLHF.

This chain uses TRBV7-9 with TRBJ1-2, with a tentative D call TRBD1 (5 bases). The CDR3 is 13 amino acids. V shed 5 bases and J shed 6 bases, with 13 bases lying between them. The germline CDR1 and CDR2 sequences are SEHNR and FQNEAQ (reference sequence). The CDR3 reads CASSIELGDGYTF. In DNA form, the CDR3 reads TGTGCCAGCAGCATCGAATTGGGGGATGGCTACACCTTC.

The CDR3 sequence is CASSQSIRRGVGYEKLFF. The CDR3 DNA is TGTGCCAGCAGCCAATCAATCAGGCGGGGGGTCGGTTATGAAAAACTGTTTTTT. This chain connects TRBV3-1 (or the pseudogene TRBV3-2) to TRBJ1-4; maybe TRBD1 (5 bases). This CDR3 region has 18 residues. V was clipped by 2 bases and J by 6 bases, with 22 bases between them. CDR1 is LGHDT, CDR2 YNNKEL, per germline (reference sequence).

The chain couples TRBV6-5 to TRBJ1-2; maybe TRBD1 (5 bases). Germline V CDR1 and CDR2: MNHEY, SVGAGI. The CDR3 consists of 14 residues. The CDR3 DNA reads as TGTGCTACGGGAGGAATAGGGGTTTATGGTGGCTACACCTTC. Translating it yields CATGGIGVYGGYTF.

The chain links TRBV6-4 to TRBJ2-1, with D unclear. V lost 0 bases and J 7 bases, leaving 4 bases between the germline ends. Germline CDR1 reads MRHNA; CDR2 reads SNTAGT. CDR3 length: 12 amino acids. The CDR3 loop is CASSDSKNEQFF. The CDR3 DNA follows: TGTGCCAGCAGTGACTCGAAGAATGAGCAGTTCTTC.

This clone has a single count. The V and J genes are TRBV5-5 and TRBJ1-1, with TRBD1 matching over 10 bases. V gave up 4 bases and J gave up 0 bases; unmatched junction bases: 6. This CDR3 comprises 16 residues. Germline CDR1 SGHKS, CDR2 YYEKEE (reference sequence). CDR3 DNA sequence: TGTGCCAGCAGCCTGACAGGGGGCTCCGTGAACACTGAAGCTTTCTTT. Amino acids: CASSLTGGSVNTEAFF.

The sample holds a few counts of this clone. The V gene is TRBV10-1, the J gene TRBJ1-4, with D hard to call. Germline V gives CDR1 WNHNN, CDR2 SYGVQD (reference sequence). Trimming stripped 3 bases from V and 5 bases from J, with 13 bases between. This CDR3 region has 15 residues. Here the CDR3 reads CASSDRALGNEKLFF. The CDR3 DNA reads TGCGCCAGCAGTGATCGGGCTTTGGGAAATGAAAAACTGTTTTTT.

Worth noting for this clone: At the DNA level, this CDR3 is encoded by other sequences in the same sample as well. The chain recombines TRBV18 with TRBJ1-3, with D maybe TRBD1 (6 bases). CDR1 KGHSH and CDR2 LQKENI come from the germline V gene. Trimming stripped 2 bases from V and 0 bases from J, with 8 bases between. This CDR3 is 15 amino acids long. The CDR3 coding sequence is TGTGCCAGCTCACCAGACAGGAGCTCTGGAAACACCATATATTTT. Protein product: CASSPDRSSGNTIYF.

This clone has just one count. The chain uses TRBV2 and TRBJ2-7, with 9 bases matching TRBD1. Germline loops: CDR1 SNHLY, CDR2 FYNNEI. The ends lost 2 bases at V and 11 bases at J; junction bases unmatched: 13. The CDR3 contains 15 residues. CDR3 region: CASSETRDRERVEYF. DNA of the CDR3: TGTGCCAGCAGTGAAACCCGGGACAGGGAAAGGGTAGAGTACTTC. The whole variable domain, remainder taken from reference TRBV2 and TRBJ2-7, is EPEVTQTPSHQVTQMGQEVILRCVPISNHLYFYWYRQILGQKVEFLVSFYNNEISEKSEIFDDQFSVERPDGSNFTLKIRSTKLEDSAMYFCASSETRDRERVEYFGPGTRLTVT.

The rearrangement links TRBV4-1 to TRBJ1-2; D is ambiguous. Germline CDR1 and CDR2: MGHRA and YSYEKL. The CDR3 consists of 16 residues. V was clipped by 0 bases and J by 0 bases, with 11 bases between them. The CDR3 sequence is CASSQEIISANYGYTF. The CDR3, as DNA: TGCGCCAGCAGCCAAGAAATCATCTCGGCTAACTATGGCTACACCTTC.

The chain recombines TRBV11-2 with TRBJ1-2, with 10 bases identical to TRBD1. CDR1 and CDR2 from the germline V gene are SGHAT and FQNNGV. J gave up 3 bases and V 3 bases, and 10 bases lay outside the gene matches. The CDR3 runs to 17 residues. This CDR3 is CASSFSPGQGDYYGYTF. CDR3 in DNA: TGTGCCAGCAGCTTTTCCCCCGGACAGGGGGACTACTATGGCTACACCTTC.

The V gene is TRBV30, the J gene TRBJ1-2; D unclear. The CDR3 consists of 11 residues. V lost 8 bases and J lost 4, with 11 bases in between. CDR1 GTSNPN and CDR2 SVGIG come from the germline V gene (reference sequence). This CDR3 reads CAQSTFYGYTF. Here the CDR3 DNA reads TGTGCCCAGTCGACCTTCTATGGCTACACCTTC.

The gene calls are TRBV28 and TRBJ2-5; tentatively, D is TRBD2 (6 bases). V was cut by 2 bases and J by 3 bases, with 10 bases left in between. This CDR3 is 14 amino acids long. Germline values: CDR1 MDHEN, CDR2 SYDVKM. CDR3 amino acids: CASSLMGGKETQYF. The DNA of the CDR3 is TGTGCCAGCAGTTTAATGGGAGGAAAAGAGACCCAGTACTTC.

V is TRBV7-9 and J is TRBJ2-3, with 8 bases lining up with TRBD2. Germline trimming cut 1 base from V and 2 bases from J; bases unmatched to any gene: 5. The germline CDR1 and CDR2 sequences are SEHNR and FQNEAQ (reference sequence). This CDR3 contains 16 residues. The CDR3 spells CASSLGAGGPTDTQYF. The CDR3 region has the DNA TGTGCCAGCAGCTTAGGCGCGGGGGGACCCACAGATACGCAGTATTTT.

This chain connects TRBV6-5 to TRBJ2-7; TRBD1 matches at 8 bases. After removal of 5 bases from V and 7 bases from J, the junction contained 13 bases not matched to a gene. Germline CDR1 is MNHEY and CDR2 is SVGAGI. CDR3 length equals 15 residues. CDR3: CASSQPGQARREQYF. CDR3 nucleotides: TGTGCCAGCAGTCAACCGGGACAGGCGAGGAGGGAGCAGTACTTC.

The V gene is TRBV5-8, the J gene TRBJ2-3; D is perhaps TRBD1 (6 bases). Trimming stripped 0 bases from V and 3 bases from J, with 11 bases between. CDR3 length equals 15 residues. The germline CDR1 and CDR2 sequences are SGHTS and YDEGEE. Here the CDR3 reads CASSLEGTRTDTQYF. The CDR3 DNA follows: TGTGCCAGCAGCTTGGAAGGGACAAGAACAGATACGCAGTATTTT.

CDR3 DNA sequence: TGTGCCAGCAGTGACTCTACTGGGGAGCTGTTTTTT. This encodes CASSDSTGELFF. The chain employs TRBV6-4 and TRBJ2-2; no reliable D call. Trimming cost V 0 bases and J 8 bases, with 4 bases left between them. The CDR3 runs 12 residues. CDR1 MRHNA and CDR2 SNTAGT come from the germline V gene.

This CDR3 reads CALTGTKNTEAFF. The CDR3 nucleotides read TGTGCCTTGACCGGGACAAAGAACACTGAAGCTTTCTTT. The genes are TRBV30 and TRBJ1-1, with D perhaps matching TRBD1 (6 bases). This CDR3 has 13 amino acids. Deletions cut 7 bases from V and 1 base from J, with 13 bases between. Germline loops: CDR1 GTSNPN, CDR2 SVGIG (reference sequence).

Only a few counts were recorded for this clone. The rearrangement links TRBV12-3 or TRBV12-4 to TRBJ2-7; TRBD2 might be the D (6 bases). The CDR3 is 12 residues long. V lost 3 bases and J 5 bases, leaving 8 bases between the germline ends. The CDR3 reads CASSFWRDEQYF. The CDR3 DNA is TGTGCCAGCAGTTTTTGGAGGGACGAGCAGTACTTC.

The gene calls are TRBV5-1 and TRBJ1-1, with D perhaps matching TRBD1 (6 bases). The germline V gene encodes CDR1 SGHRS and CDR2 YFSETQ. This CDR3 is 16 amino acids long. Trimming cost V 0 bases and J 0 bases, with 12 bases left between them. The CDR3 coding sequence is TGCGCCAGCAGCTTGGCAGGACAGATTATGAACACTGAAGCTTTCTTT. Translating it yields CASSLAGQIMNTEAFF.

About this clone itself: The sample carries other DNA sequences with the same CDR3. The chain combines TRBV6-5 with TRBJ1-2; D is perhaps TRBD1 (6 bases). CDR1 and CDR2 (germline): MNHEY, SVGAGI. The CDR3 extends over 12 amino acids. Trimming took 4 bases from V and 8 from J, leaving 11 bases between them. This CDR3 is CASSSYRDGYTF. The CDR3 DNA reads TGTGCCAGCAGTTCCTACAGGGACGGCTACACCTTC.

This clone was recorded a few times. The genes are TRBV11-2 and TRBJ2-7; D is ambiguous. This CDR3 is 13 amino acids long. Germline V gives CDR1 SGHAT, CDR2 FQNNGV. Trimming removed 1 base from V and 7 bases from J, with 11 bases in between. CDR3 DNA: TGTGCCAGCAGCTTAGTTTCGTCTGGAGAGCAGTACTTC. Its translation is CASSLVSSGEQYF. Together with reference TRBV11-2 and TRBJ2-7, the CDR3 gives the full variable domain: EAGVAQSPRYKIIEKRQSVAFWCNPISGHATLYWYQQILGQGPKLLIQFQNNGVVDDSQLPKDRFSAERLKGVDSTLKIQPAKLEDSAVYLCASSLVSSGEQYFGPGTRLTVT.

The chain combines TRBV5-1 with TRBJ2-3; the match to TRBD1 covers 10 bases. The CDR3 sequence is 16 residues long. CDR1 and CDR2 (germline): SGHRS, YFSETQ. With V trimmed by 2 bases and J by 2 bases, 5 bases remained unmatched. In DNA form, the CDR3 reads TGCGCCAGCAGCTTATTTGGGACAGGGGCCACAGATACGCAGTATTTT. It codes for CASSLFGTGATDTQYF.

The CDR3, as DNA: TGTGCCAGCAGTGAAGGCCTCGAGCAGTACTTC. It encodes CASSEGLEQYF. This sequence joins TRBV2 and TRBJ2-7, with D unclear. Trimming shortened V by 1 base and J by 6 bases, and 4 bases separated the two germline ends. Germline V gene lookup returns CDR1 SNHLY and CDR2 FYNNEI. The CDR3 consists of 11 residues.

The chain combines TRBV2 with TRBJ2-7, with TRBD1 as a possible D gene (6 bases). The CDR3 is 14 amino acids. V gave up 6 bases and J gave up 3 bases, with 15 bases separating them. Germline CDR1 and CDR2: SNHLY and FYNNEI. CDR3 bases: TGTGCCAGCAGCCTACAGGGTTCTATCTACGAGCAGTACTTC. It translates to CASSLQGSIYEQYF.

Comment on this clone: This same CDR3 is encoded by further DNA sequences in the sample. The chain couples TRBV18 to TRBJ2-7, with D possibly being TRBD1 or TRBD2 (5 bases each). V dropped 2 bases and J dropped 2 bases, with 10 bases sitting between them. The CDR3 totals 14 residues. The germline V gene encodes CDR1 KGHSH and CDR2 LQKENI. Written as DNA, the CDR3 is TGTGCCAGCTCACCAGGGACGGGTACCTACGAGCAGTACTTC. Amino acids: CASSPGTGTYEQYF.

The chain uses TRBV7-2 and TRBJ2-3; 14 bases map to TRBD2. CDR1 is SGHTA, CDR2 FQGNSA, per germline. Trimming took 5 bases from V and 2 from J; bases not matched to a gene: 12. The CDR3 loop spans 19 amino acids. CDR3 region: CASSPTRLAGGPFTDTQYF. For the CDR3, the DNA is TGTGCCAGCAGCCCAACTCGACTAGCGGGGGGGCCTTTCACAGATACGCAGTATTTT.

Here the CDR3 reads CASSPSGSGGETQYF. CDR3 nucleotide sequence: TGCGCCAGCAGCCCCTCGGGTAGCGGGGGAGAGACCCAGTACTTC. The V and J genes are TRBV5-1 and TRBJ2-5; 9 nucleotides agree with TRBD2. CDR1 is SGHRS and CDR2 is YFSETQ in the germline V gene. The trim removed 4 bases at V and 4 bases at J, leaving 8 bases unmatched. The CDR3 is made up of 15 amino acids.

This clone was recorded once. V and J are TRBV30 and TRBJ1-5; D uncertain. V lost 4 bases and J lost 7, with 14 bases in between. The CDR3 contains 13 residues. Germline-derived CDR1 and CDR2 are GTSNPN and SVGIG (reference sequence). The DNA for the CDR3 is TGTGCCTGGAAAGGGCCGGATGGGCAGCCCCAGCATTTT. Translating it yields CAWKGPDGQPQHF.